This T cell receptor beta chain was retrieved from a study of cytomegalovirus exposure and HLA in healthy donors. Study results and caveats: Earlier analysis found most TCR beta V segments productive about 90% or about 30% of the time. Under in vitro conditions, a few CMV-associated chains were confirmed as specific for CMV antigens. Sequencing depth roughly uniform across donors was assumed in presence/absence analyses.

Donors showed nominal health when sampled, although they likely had unrecorded immune exposures. The PCR employed 60 Vbeta primers together with 13 Jbeta primers. The protocol was immunoSEQ multiplex PCR, while the TCRdb copy is restricted to in-frame clones and leaves out a portion. This table holds 150,000 to 200,000 clones, 84% found once. This clone was recorded a few times. Its antigen is unknown. Germline V gene sequence: CDR1 GTSNPN, CDR2 SVGIG (reference sequence). J gave up 7 bases and V 3 bases, and 6 bases lay outside the gene matches. The CDR3 runs 14 residues. The V gene is TRBV30, the J gene TRBJ1-6; 7 positions agree with TRBD1. The clonotype comes from a girl aged 10-17 years in good health and CMV-seropositive. The material sequenced was PBMCs. The CDR3 DNA reads TGTGCCTGGAGCCACGGGACAGACAATTCACCCCTCCACTTT. Translated: CAWSHGTDNSPLHF.